The 29 T cell receptor beta chains below all came from one sample that was sequenced in a study of blood T cell repertoires in COVID-19. The repertoire was sequenced with immunoSEQ multiplex PCR; TCRdb's copy has only in-frame clones and lacks some. The sample records roughly 340,000 clones, around 87% being singletons. The sample comprised PBMCs or T cells enriched from blood (not recorded which). All receptors derive from a man aged 40-49 years in a cohort exposed to, infected with or recovered from COVID-19 (not recorded which).

The rearrangement joins TRBV7-8 to TRBJ1-4; possibly TRBD1 for D (6 bases). The CDR3 covers 13 residues. Trimming removed 3 bases from V and 11 bases from J, with 13 bases in between. CDR1 and CDR2 (germline): SGHVS, FQNEAQ. Written as DNA, the CDR3 is TGTGCCAGCAGCTTGGCAGGGGAGGGGAAACTGTTTTTT. This codes for CASSLAGEGKLFF.

This sequence joins TRBV29-1 and TRBJ1-1; TRBD1 is a possible D gene (6 bases). CDR1 and CDR2 (germline): SQVTM, ANQGSEA. The germline V and J ends were trimmed by 7 bases and 0 bases, with 12 bases remaining between them. CDR3 size: 13 residues. This CDR3 is CSADGGLNTEAFF. The CDR3 bases are TGCAGCGCCGACGGGGGGCTGAACACTGAAGCTTTCTTT.

The chain is built from TRBV10-3 and TRBJ1-2; 9 nucleotides line up with TRBD1. Germline values: CDR1 ENHRY, CDR2 SYGVKD. This CDR3 comprises 13 residues. J was trimmed by 8 bases and V by 5 bases; bases with no gene match: 6. In DNA, the CDR3 is TGTGCCATCAGTCCCGGGACAGGGCGAGGCTACACCTTC. Protein sequence: CAISPGTGRGYTF.

The chain uses TRBV30 and TRBJ2-5; a weak D match, TRBD2 (6 bases). Germline values: CDR1 GTSNPN, CDR2 SVGIG (reference sequence). Trimming removed 2 bases from V and 5 bases from J, with 15 bases in between. CDR3 size: 14 residues. The CDR3 here is CAWSNLGGTETQYF. DNA of the CDR3: TGTGCCTGGAGTAACCTTGGAGGGACCGAGACCCAGTACTTC.

This clone was found once. The chain employs TRBV18 and TRBJ1-1, with unresolved D. The CDR3 spans 12 residues. The ends were cut back, 0 bases at V and 7 bases at J, with 6 bases in the middle. CDR1 is KGHSH and CDR2 is LQKENI in the germline V gene. CDR3 sequence: CASSPPFVEAFF. The CDR3 DNA reads as TGTGCCAGCTCACCACCCTTTGTTGAAGCTTTCTTT.

The rearrangement uses TRBV4-1 and TRBJ1-1; maybe TRBD1 (5 bases). Trimming took off 5 bases at V and 3 bases at J, with 13 bases between the two ends. CDR3 length: 14 residues. CDR1 is MGHRA and CDR2 is YSYEKL in the germline V gene. The CDR3 bases are TGCGCCAGCAGCAAGCGGGGCCAAGACACTGAAGCTTTCTTT. Protein: CASSKRGQDTEAFF.

This clone was counted a single time. The rearrangement joins TRBV24-1 to TRBJ2-1, with D possibly being TRBD1 (5 bases). V lost 3 bases to trimming and J lost 5 bases, with 7 bases between them. The CDR3 runs 13 residues. Germline V lookup: CDR1 KGHDR, CDR2 SFDVKD. The CDR3 spells CATSDQTDNEQFF. DNA for the CDR3: TGTGCCACCAGTGATCAGACAGACAATGAGCAGTTCTTC.

This clone has a single count. This chain links TRBV2 with TRBJ1-2; D unresolved. CDR3 length: 14 residues. Trimming shortened V by 3 bases and J by 3 bases, and 11 bases separated the two germline ends. Germline V CDR1 and CDR2: SNHLY, FYNNEI. CDR3 in DNA: TGTGCCAGCAGTGATAGGCGGGCCTACTATGGCTACACCTTC. As protein: CASSDRRAYYGYTF.

The V call is TRBV5-4, the J call TRBJ2-5; weak D call: TRBD1 (6 bases). The V gene's germline CDR1 is SGHNT and CDR2 YYREEE (reference sequence). The CDR3 contains 12 residues. V was trimmed by 2 bases and J by 6 bases, leaving 8 bases between them. For the CDR3, the DNA is TGTGCCAGCAGCTTAGGGGGAAAGACCCAGTACTTC. It specifies CASSLGGKTQYF.

This chain uses TRBV7-3 with TRBJ2-1, with 10 bases identical to TRBD2. The CDR3 is 15 residues long. After removal of 5 bases from V and 5 bases from J, the junction contained 6 bases not matched to a gene. Germline CDR1 reads SGHTA; CDR2 reads FQGTGA. In DNA, the CDR3 is TGTGCCAGCAGCACGAGCGGGAGGGGTCACAATGAGCAGTTCTTC. Its protein is CASSTSGRGHNEQFF.

On this clone: The same CDR3 is also encoded by other DNA sequences in this sample. The chain recombines TRBV18 with TRBJ1-3; D is undetermined. Trimming removed 3 bases at V and 0 bases at J, with 3 bases between. Germline V gives CDR1 KGHSH, CDR2 LQKENI. The CDR3 length is 13 residues. The CDR3 region is CASSPGSGNTIYF. CDR3 nucleotide sequence: TGTGCCAGCTCACCCGGCTCTGGAAACACCATATATTTT.

The rearrangement joins TRBV5-1 to TRBJ1-3; D remains ambiguous. The CDR3 length is 15 residues. Trimming cost V 4 bases and J 0 bases, with 11 bases left between them. Germline V gene lookup returns CDR1 SGHRS and CDR2 YFSETQ. The CDR3 DNA reads as TGCGCCAGCAGCCCCGAGACAAGCTCTGGAAACACCATATATTTT. Its protein is CASSPETSSGNTIYF. Based on the CDR3 plus reference TRBV5-1 and TRBJ1-3, the full variable domain is KAGVTQTPRYLIKTRGQQVTLSCSPISGHRSVSWYQQTPGQGLQFLFEYFSETQRNKGNFPGRFSGRQFSNSRSEMNVSTLELGDSALYLCASSPETSSGNTIYFGEGSWLTVV.

The chain has TRBV28 and TRBJ2-7; 11 bases map to TRBD1. Per the germline V gene, CDR1 is MDHEN and CDR2 is SYDVKM. V shed 6 bases, J shed 4 bases, and the junction held 8 bases outside the gene matches. CDR3 length: 15 residues. In nucleotides, the CDR3 is TGTGCCAGCAGGGGCGGGACAGGGGGTCCATACGAGCAGTACTTC. Translation gives CASRGGTGGPYEQYF.

V usage is TRBV4-2 and J usage is TRBJ1-4, with D possibly TRBD1 on 5 matching bases. The CDR3 runs 14 residues. Germline values: CDR1 LGHNA, CDR2 YNFKEQ. Trimming removed 8 bases from V and 9 bases from J, with 19 bases in between. Here the CDR3 reads CASRGRGGDKKLFF. Written as DNA, the CDR3 is TGTGCCAGCCGCGGTCGGGGGGGTGATAAAAAACTGTTTTTT.

The V call is TRBV4-2, the J call TRBJ2-2, with 7 bases fitting TRBD2. This CDR3 region has 17 residues. Trimming cost V 1 base and J 2 bases; bases outside gene matches: 7. In germline, CDR1 is LGHNA, CDR2 YNFKEQ. DNA of the CDR3: TGTGCCAGCAGCCAAGTTCGGCTAGCGGACAACACCGGGGAGCTGTTTTTT. Translated, it gives CASSQVRLADNTGELFF.

The chain uses TRBV18 and TRBJ1-3, with D unresolved. Trimming removed 5 bases from V and 2 bases from J, with 13 bases in between. CDR3 length equals 15 residues. Germline V gene lookup returns CDR1 KGHSH and CDR2 LQKENI. CDR3 coding DNA: TGTGCCAGCTCAAGTACTACCGATCCTGGAAACACCATATATTTT. Its protein product is CASSSTTDPGNTIYF.

This chain links TRBV5-4 with TRBJ1-1; D is unclear. This CDR3 contains 16 residues. The V gene's germline CDR1 is SGHNT and CDR2 YYREEE (reference sequence). Trimming took 6 bases from V and 1 from J, leaving 19 bases between them. The CDR3 DNA reads TGTGCCAGCACCGCCCGGACTGTCGACACGAACACTGAAGCTTTCTTT. Translated: CASTARTVDTNTEAFF.

The V gene is TRBV2, the J gene TRBJ2-7; a weak D match, TRBD2 (6 bases). Germline-derived CDR1 and CDR2 are SNHLY and FYNNEI. CDR3 length equals 15 residues. The V end lost 6 bases, the J end lost 3 bases, and 18 bases lay between the germline ends. CDR3: CASRLGSSGSYEQYF. For the CDR3, the DNA is TGTGCCAGCAGACTCGGTTCATCCGGGAGCTACGAGCAGTACTTC.

This chain joins TRBV5-1 and TRBJ2-2; 10 bases align to TRBD2. CDR3 length: 17 amino acids. V lost 2 bases and J lost 6; bases outside the gene matches: 10. Germline V CDR1 and CDR2: SGHRS, YFSETQ. The CDR3 DNA reads as TGCGCCAGCAGCTTCCGCGAGTCAGCGGGAGGGGCCGGGGAGCTGTTTTTT. This encodes CASSFRESAGGAGELFF.

The gene calls are TRBV3-1 (or the pseudogene TRBV3-2) and TRBJ2-5; 13 bases agree with TRBD2. The CDR3 consists of 18 residues. Looked up from germline, CDR1 is LGHDT and CDR2 is YNNKEL (reference sequence). The V segment lost 3 bases and the J segment 2 bases; nucleotides outside the gene matches: 9. The CDR3 sequence is CASSQSLAGGLFQETQYF. In DNA form, the CDR3 reads TGTGCCAGCAGCCAGTCACTAGCGGGAGGGCTCTTTCAAGAGACCCAGTACTTC.

The chain recombines TRBV28 with TRBJ1-1, with 7 bases aligning to TRBD1. V gave up 6 bases and J gave up 4 bases; unmatched junction bases: 5. The CDR3 covers 13 residues. Germline-derived CDR1 and CDR2 are MDHEN and SYDVKM. CDR3 in DNA: TGTGCCAGCAGCCCGGGGACAGCCACTGAAGCTTTCTTT. It translates to CASSPGTATEAFF.

In DNA, the CDR3 is TGTGCCAGCAGTGGAGGGCCCCAGCATTTT. This gives the protein CASSGGPQHF. The chain recombines TRBV28 with TRBJ1-5; D gene uncertain. Looked up from germline, CDR1 is MDHEN and CDR2 is SYDVKM. The CDR3 has 10 residues. Trimming removed 5 bases at V and 9 bases at J, with 5 bases between.

The chain carries TRBV27 and TRBJ1-5; D not certain. Trimming left V 4 bases short and J 3 bases short, with 10 bases between. The germline gives CDR1 MNHEY, CDR2 SMNVEV (reference sequence). The CDR3 runs to 14 residues. The CDR3: CASSSGGHNQPQHF. CDR3 coding DNA: TGTGCCAGCAGTTCCGGAGGTCACAATCAGCCCCAGCATTTT.

V and J are TRBV10-3 and TRBJ1-1; maybe TRBD1 (5 bases). This CDR3 region has 13 residues. Germline values: CDR1 ENHRY, CDR2 SYGVKD. V was trimmed by 5 bases and J by 4 bases, leaving 11 bases between them. CDR3 loop: CAISTGTVTEAFF. In nucleotides, the CDR3 is TGTGCCATCAGTACCGGGACTGTCACTGAAGCTTTCTTT.

The chain recombines TRBV24-1 with TRBJ1-1; possible D gene TRBD1, 6 bases. This CDR3 has 16 residues. Germline values: CDR1 KGHDR, CDR2 SFDVKD. Trimming took 7 bases from V and 3 from J, leaving 20 bases between them. CDR3 loop: CATSFPGGADDTEAFF. CDR3 coding DNA: TGTGCCACCAGCTTCCCTGGGGGGGCAGACGACACTGAAGCTTTCTTT.

The V and J genes are TRBV7-2 and TRBJ2-7, with TRBD2 as a possible D gene (6 bases). The CDR3 totals 14 residues. Germline V CDR1 and CDR2: SGHTA, FQGNSA. Trimming left V 1 base short and J 3 bases short, with 10 bases between. The CDR3 DNA follows: TGTGCCAGCAGCTTAGAACTAGCTGGCTACGAGCAGTACTTC. Residues: CASSLELAGYEQYF.

This clone was detected a few times. CDR3 region: CASARNNEQFF. The DNA of the CDR3 is TGCGCCAGCGCCAGAAACAATGAGCAGTTCTTC. The V and J genes are TRBV5-1 and TRBJ2-1; D call uncertain. Trimming took 7 bases from V and 5 from J, leaving 7 bases between them. This CDR3 spans 11 amino acids. The germline gives CDR1 SGHRS, CDR2 YFSETQ.

The chain couples TRBV7-8 to TRBJ2-3, with D perhaps TRBD1 (5 bases). CDR1 and CDR2 (germline): SGHVS, FQNEAQ. V lost 3 bases, J lost 4 bases, and 17 bases lay in between. The CDR3 extends over 16 amino acids. The CDR3 loop reads CASSFPQGFRADTQYF. The CDR3 nucleotides read TGTGCCAGCAGCTTCCCCCAGGGATTCAGGGCAGATACGCAGTATTTT.

This chain links TRBV2 with TRBJ2-5, with D perhaps matching TRBD1 (5 bases). Germline CDR1 SNHLY, CDR2 FYNNEI. V shed 2 bases and J shed 5 bases, with 9 bases lying between them. This CDR3 spans 13 amino acids. The CDR3 coding sequence is TGTGCCAGCAGTGAACAGGGTTGGGAGACCCAGTACTTC. It encodes CASSEQGWETQYF.